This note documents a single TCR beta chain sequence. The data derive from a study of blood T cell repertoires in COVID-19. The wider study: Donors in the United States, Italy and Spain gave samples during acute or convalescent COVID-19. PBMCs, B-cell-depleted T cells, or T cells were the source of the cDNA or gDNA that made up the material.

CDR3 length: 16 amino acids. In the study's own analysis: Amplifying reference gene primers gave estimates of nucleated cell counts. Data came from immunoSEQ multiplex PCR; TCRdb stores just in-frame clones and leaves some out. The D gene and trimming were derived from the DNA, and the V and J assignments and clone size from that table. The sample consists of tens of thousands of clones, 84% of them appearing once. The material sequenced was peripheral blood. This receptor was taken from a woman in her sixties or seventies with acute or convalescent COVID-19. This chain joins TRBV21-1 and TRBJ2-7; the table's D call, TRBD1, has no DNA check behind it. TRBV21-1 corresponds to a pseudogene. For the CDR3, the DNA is TGTGCCAGCAGCAAAGGCTCGGACAGGAGCCCTAGTGAGCAGTACTTC. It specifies CASSKGSDRSPSEQYF.